Reported below is one T cell receptor (beta chain). Its antigen remains unidentified. The V gene's germline CDR1 is SQVTM and CDR2 ANQGSEA. V lost 2 bases and J lost 5, with 13 bases in between. CDR3 length: 13 amino acids. This entry comes from a study of OX40 agonist ivuxolimab in advanced cancers. Study-wide context: Clinicians treated patients with ivuxolimab, an agonistic anti-OX40 (CD134) antibody. Findings and limits, study-wide: Averaged across samples, CD8+ T cells carried more expanded clones than CD4+ did. Some of the nonresponding patients also showed low levels of normalized T-cell clonal expansion. Which antigen the expanded peripheral T cells recognized is unknown.

The table came from immunoSEQ multiplex PCR; TCRdb's copy has only in-frame clones and leaves some out. The sample has more than 80,000 clones, roughly nine tenths seen once. The sequences come from CD4+ or CD8+ T cells sorted from blood, collected in a trial of the OX40 agonist ivuxolimab. This receptor was identified in an adult with an advanced solid tumor such as melanoma, head and neck, liver or kidney cancer. The V gene is TRBV29-1, the J gene TRBJ2-7, with D unclear. Here the CDR3 reads CSVETFRSNEQYF. The CDR3 bases are TGCAGCGTTGAAACCTTCAGATCAAACGAGCAGTACTTC.